Reported below is one T cell receptor beta chain. The data are from a study of response to subunit inactivated influenza vaccine. TCRdb independently ran MiXCR on the RT-PCR reads; one entry per CDR3 protein. The repertoire holds about 570,000 distinct CDR3 sequences, with around 10% as singletons. Germline V gives CDR1 LGHNA, CDR2 YNFKEQ. V lost 1 base and J 5 bases, leaving 14 bases between the germline ends. CDR3 length: 15 residues. Separately, the same data were catalogued under a study of T cells expressing NK-cell markers. As reported in that work: The authors made TCR beta cDNA libraries by 5'RACE template switching. This switching added a universal primer site and UMIs. Only alpha-beta TCR T cells were sorted in several experiments, using an anti-gamma-delta TCR antibody. HCMV specificity of expanded NKG2C+ T cell clones remained unclear.

This chain uses TRBV4-2 with TRBJ2-5, with D tentatively TRBD2 (7 bases). This clonotype originated in a man aged 50 to 60 who received an inactivated influenza vaccine. This sample comprised PBMCs from blood, obtained on the day of vaccination. In DNA form, the CDR3 reads TGTGCCAGCAGCCAAGCTGGGGGGGCGCGTGAGACCCAGTACTTC. This sequence encodes CASSQAGGARETQYF.